This T cell receptor (beta chain) was documented in a study of shared clonotypes between healthy human individuals. Study-wide background: Aged 18 to 49, the donors were a couple of women and a few men. Study conclusions and caveats: As a rule, naive subsets had a larger estimated richness than memory subsets.

This CDR3 comprises 13 residues. The J segment lost 6 bases and the V segment lost 9 bases, leaving 9 bases of the junction unmatched. CDR1 LNHDA and CDR2 SQIVND come from the germline V gene (reference sequence). All the donors were Caucasian adults who lived in Nashville, Tennessee. At a deep level, the assay was run. Clones were sequenced by immunoSEQ multiplex PCR, and TCRdb holds only the in-frame ones, with some missing. Here the sample spans some 2,100,000 clones, 90% to 96% being singletons. Comments on this clone: As yet, its antigen is unknown.

The J gene is TRBJ2-7, the V gene TRBV19; 9 nucleotides line up with TRBD2. The sequence came from a man aged 18 to 29 in good health. The specimen was naive CD4+ T cells sorted from blood. Subset noted: CD45RA+ positively selected. The CDR3: CASAGTSLGEQYF. Written as DNA, the CDR3 is TGTGCCAGCGCCGGGACTAGCTTAGGCGAGCAGTACTTC.